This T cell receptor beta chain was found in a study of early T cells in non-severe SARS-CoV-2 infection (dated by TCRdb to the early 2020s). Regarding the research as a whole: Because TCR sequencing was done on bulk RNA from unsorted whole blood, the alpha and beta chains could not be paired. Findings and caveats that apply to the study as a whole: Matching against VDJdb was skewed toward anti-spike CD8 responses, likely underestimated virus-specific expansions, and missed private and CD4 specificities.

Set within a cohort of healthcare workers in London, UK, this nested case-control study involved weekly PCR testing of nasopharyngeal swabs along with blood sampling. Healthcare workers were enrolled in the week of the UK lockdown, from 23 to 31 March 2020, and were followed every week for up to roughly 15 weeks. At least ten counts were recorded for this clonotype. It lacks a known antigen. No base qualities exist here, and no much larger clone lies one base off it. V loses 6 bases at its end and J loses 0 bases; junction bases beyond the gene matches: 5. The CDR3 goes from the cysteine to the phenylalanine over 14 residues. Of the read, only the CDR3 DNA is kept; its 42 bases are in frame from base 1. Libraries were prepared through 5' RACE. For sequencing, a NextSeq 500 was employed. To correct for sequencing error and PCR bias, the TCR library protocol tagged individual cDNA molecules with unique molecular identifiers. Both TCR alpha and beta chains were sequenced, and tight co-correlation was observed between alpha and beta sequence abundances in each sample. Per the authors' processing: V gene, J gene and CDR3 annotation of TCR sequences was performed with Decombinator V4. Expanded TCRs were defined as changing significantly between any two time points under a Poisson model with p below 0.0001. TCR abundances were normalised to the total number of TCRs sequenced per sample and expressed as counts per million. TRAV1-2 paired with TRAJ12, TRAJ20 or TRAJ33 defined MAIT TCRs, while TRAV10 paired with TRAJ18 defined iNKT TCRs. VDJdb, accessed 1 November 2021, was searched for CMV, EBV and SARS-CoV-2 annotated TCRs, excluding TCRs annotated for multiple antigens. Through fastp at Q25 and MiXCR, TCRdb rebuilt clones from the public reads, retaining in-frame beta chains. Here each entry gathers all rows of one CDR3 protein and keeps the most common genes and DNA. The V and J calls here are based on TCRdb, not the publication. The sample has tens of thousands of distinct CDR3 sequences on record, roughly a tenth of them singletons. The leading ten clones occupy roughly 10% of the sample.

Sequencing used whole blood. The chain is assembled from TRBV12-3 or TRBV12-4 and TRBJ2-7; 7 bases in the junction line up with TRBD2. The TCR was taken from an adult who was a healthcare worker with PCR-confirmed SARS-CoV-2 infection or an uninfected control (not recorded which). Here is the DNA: TGTGCCAGCAGCATACTAGCGAGCTCCTACGAGCAGTACTTC. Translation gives CASSILASSYEQYF.